Below, one T cell receptor beta chain is given with its context. Its antigen is unknown. The source of the sample is a study of identical twins. Template switching created a universal primer site, and the cDNA included unique molecular identifiers. TCRdb independently ran MiXCR on the 5' RACE reads; one entry per CDR3 protein. This sample yields some 900,000 distinct CDR3 sequences, of which around an eighth are seen a single time; around 1.5% belongs to the top ten. This CDR3 spans 15 amino acids. Germline trimming cut 6 bases from V and 5 bases from J; bases unmatched to any gene: 11. Overall study findings and caveats: Beta out-of-frame twin sharing showed a weaker excess. Abundant cord blood beta clonotypes carried fewer insertions; memory repertoires showed none.

These data are also associated with another study on yellow fever vaccine responses in identical twins. That publication notes: Twins' T cell vaccine responses reportedly looked partly convergent, partly personalized.

The source material was PBMCs. This receptor was taken from a woman under 30 in good health. The chain recombines TRBV12-3 or TRBV12-4 with TRBJ2-5; 8 nucleotides match TRBD2. As DNA, the CDR3 is TGTGCCAGCAGGCCGGGGGGGTCCGGAGGGGAGACCCAGTACTTC. As protein: CASRPGGSGGETQYF.